Listed below are T cell receptor beta chains from one sample, sequenced in a study of cytomegalovirus exposure and HLA in healthy donors. The table came from immunoSEQ multiplex PCR; TCRdb's copy has only in-frame clones and leaves some out. This repertoire shows approximately 140,000 clones, roughly three quarters found once; its top ten account for around 4.9%. The sequencing input was PBMCs. All receptors come from a male donor in good health and CMV-seronegative. Each CDR3 is given with its conserved first and last residue. A D gene is named only where the DNA matches it firmly. For some rows the clone size is stated as once, few or many, or as a class when expanded; others skip it.

d_gene | j_gene | abundance | len | v_gene | CDR3nt | CDR3aa
. | TRBJ1-1 | . | 14 | TRBV5-8 | TGTGCCAGCAGCTATAAATACACAGGTCCCACAGCTTTCTTT | CASSYKYTGPTAFF
. | TRBJ1-1 | . | 14 | TRBV5-1 | TGCGCCAGCAGTTTGATACCGGGGAACACTGAAGCTTTCTTT | CASSLIPGNTEAFF
TRBD1 | TRBJ2-7 | . | 14 | TRBV6-5 | TGTGCCAGCCGAAGGGGACAGCAAACCTACGAGCAGTACTTC | CASRRGQQTYEQYF
TRBD1 | TRBJ1-1 | . | 14 | TRBV28 | TGTGCCAGCATCAACAGGGGGCGCGGCACTGAAGCTTTCTTT | CASINRGRGTEAFF
TRBD2 | TRBJ2-7 | . | 14 | TRBV29-1 | TGCACCCCCCCCGGGGGGGGGAAAGGCTACGAGCAGTACTTC | CTPPGGGKGYEQYF
. | TRBJ1-1 | . | 13 | TRBV5-1 | TGCGCCAGCAGCCTGACTGAGAACACTGAAGCTTTCTTT | CASSLTENTEAFF
. | TRBJ1-1 | . | 15 | TRBV6-6 | TGTGCCAGCAGTTCACCAGGGGCTTCGAACACTGAAGCTTTCTTT | CASSSPGASNTEAFF
. | TRBJ1-5 | . | 18 | TRBV19 | TGTGCCAGTAGTAGGGGGAGAGGGGGGGCTGGGAGCAATCAGCCCCAGCATTTT | CASSRGRGGAGSNQPQHF
. | TRBJ2-6 | . | 15 | TRBV10-3 | TGTGCCATCAGTGGGACAGTCTCTGGGGCCAACGTCCTGACTTTC | CAISGTVSGANVLTF
. | TRBJ1-5 | few | 11 | TRBV6-1 | TGTGCCAGCAGTGAGGAGAGGCCCCAGCATTTT | CASSEERPQHF
. | TRBJ1-2 | . | 15 | TRBV7-8 | TGTGCCAGCAGCTTAATAGCCCAAACGGGGTATGGCTACACCTTC | CASSLIAQTGYGYTF
TRBD1 | TRBJ2-2 | . | 18 | TRBV11-2 | TGTGCCAGCAGCTTAAACGAGCCGGGACAGGGGGCGATCGGGGAGCTGTTTTTT | CASSLNEPGQGAIGELFF
. | TRBJ1-2 | . | 19 | TRBV21-1 | TGTGCCAGCAGCAAAGGGAATGGGGGACAGGGGGCATGTGACTATGGCTACACCTTC | CASSKGNGGQGACDYGYTF
. | TRBJ2-7 | few | 12 | TRBV6-5 | TGTGCCAGCAGTTATACCAGGGGCCGGGAGTACTTC | CASSYTRGREYF
. | TRBJ2-1 | few | 12 | TRBV6-1 | TGTGCCAGCGGGGACACCTACAATGAGCAGTTCTTC | CASGDTYNEQFF
TRBD2 | TRBJ2-3 | . | 13 | TRBV10-3 | TGTGCCATCAGCGGGGGGATCACAGATACGCAGTATTTT | CAISGGITDTQYF
. | TRBJ1-5 | . | 16 | TRBV19 | TGTGCCAGTAGTCCTTACCCCGGGGGGCACAATCAGCCCCAGCATTTT | CASSPYPGGHNQPQHF
. | TRBJ1-5 | few | 14 | TRBV28 | TGTGCCAGCAGCTCGAGAGTATCCAATCAGCCCCAGCATTTT | CASSSRVSNQPQHF
. | TRBJ2-7 | few | 15 | TRBV6-5 | TGTGCCAGGGGCCGTTTAGGCACTAGCTCCTACGAGCAGTACTTC | CARGRLGTSSYEQYF
TRBD1 | TRBJ2-2 | . | 15 | TRBV5-6 | TGTGCCAACAGCTCGGACAGGGTGTACACCGGGGAGCTGTTTTTT | CANSSDRVYTGELFF
. | TRBJ1-1 | . | 14 | TRBV6-5 | TGTGCCAGCAGTGACCCAGGGTTCAACACTGAAGCTTTCTTT | CASSDPGFNTEAFF
TRBD2 | TRBJ2-2 | . | 16 | TRBV7-3 | TGTGCCAGCAGCCTAGATCCGGGGGGGCCGACCGGGGAGCTGTTTTTT | CASSLDPGGPTGELFF
. | TRBJ2-5 | . | 15 | TRBV9 | TGTGCCAGCAGCGCAGGAGGCTTAGCGGAAGAGACCCAGTACTTC | CASSAGGLAEETQYF
. | TRBJ2-6 | . | 17 | TRBV7-9 | TGTGCCAGCAATACGGACAGCCAGGCCTCTGGGGCCAACGTCCTGACTTTC | CASNTDSQASGANVLTF
TRBD1 | TRBJ1-4 | . | 18 | TRBV7-9 | TGTGCCAGCAGCACGCTCTTAACCGGGACAGGGTCCTTCGAAAAACTGTTTTTT | CASSTLLTGTGSFEKLFF
TRBD1 | TRBJ1-1 | . | 15 | TRBV7-9 | TGTGCCAGCAGCTCGGCGCGACAGGGACGGACTGAAGCTTTCTTT | CASSSARQGRTEAFF
. | TRBJ1-1 | few | 14 | TRBV11-2 | TGTGCCAGCAGCTTGAACATAATCAGAACTGAAGCTTTCTTT | CASSLNIIRTEAFF
. | TRBJ1-1 | . | 15 | TRBV4-3 | TGCGCCAGCAGCCAAGCTACCAGGGGATACACTGAAGCTTTCTTT | CASSQATRGYTEAFF
. | TRBJ1-1 | once | 12 | TRBV28 | TGTGCCACCGAGCAGGTGGACACTGAAGCTTTCTTT | CATEQVDTEAFF
TRBD2 | TRBJ2-3 | . | 17 | TRBV7-9 | TGTGCCAGCAGCCCGCGGGGGACTAGCAGGGGGACAGATACGCAGTATTTT | CASSPRGTSRGTDTQYF
. | TRBJ1-1 | . | 13 | TRBV7-8 | TGTGCCAGCAGCCTAGTAGAGAACACTGAAGCTTTCTTT | CASSLVENTEAFF
. | TRBJ2-7 | . | 14 | TRBV2 | TGTGCCAGCAGTGCCACAACCGAGCTGACTGAGCAGTACTTC | CASSATTELTEQYF
. | TRBJ2-5 | . | 14 | TRBV10-3 | TGTGCCATCAGTGAGTCGGCCCCCGCTGAGACCCAGTACTTC | CAISESAPAETQYF
. | TRBJ2-2 | . | 16 | TRBV9 | TGTGCCAGCAGCGAGGCTGGGGGGGGCCGTACCGGGGAGCTGTTTTTT | CASSEAGGGRTGELFF
. | TRBJ1-3 | . | 17 | TRBV7-2 | TGTGCCAGCAGCTTAATGGGCGCCTTCGGCTCTGGAAACACCATATATTTT | CASSLMGAFGSGNTIYF
. | TRBJ1-1 | once | 15 | TRBV4-1 | TGCGCCAGCAGCCAAGACAGGGGTTTGGGCACTGAAGCTTTCTTT | CASSQDRGLGTEAFF
TRBD1 | TRBJ1-5 | . | 15 | TRBV4-1 | TGCGCCAGCAGCCAAGCACAGGGGGTCACTCAGCCCCAGCATTTT | CASSQAQGVTQPQHF
. | TRBJ1-2 | . | 13 | TRBV28 | TGTGCCAGCAGTTTGACAGCTAACTATGGCTACACCTTC | CASSLTANYGYTF
TRBD1 | TRBJ1-3 | . | 17 | TRBV19 | TGTGCCAGTAGACAATTTTCCGGGACAGGGTACGGAAACACCATATATTTT | CASRQFSGTGYGNTIYF
TRBD1 | TRBJ1-2 | once | 15 | TRBV6-1 | TGTGCCAGCAGTGGCAGACAGGGCAGGGCCTATGGCTACACCTTC | CASSGRQGRAYGYTF
. | TRBJ1-6 | . | 16 | TRBV27 | TGTGCCAGCTCTGTACAGGGTAGCTCCTATAATTCACCCCTCCACTTT | CASSVQGSSYNSPLHF
. | TRBJ1-2 | . | 12 | TRBV18 | TGTGCCAGCTCAAGTAGCTCCTATGGCTACACCTTC | CASSSSSYGYTF
. | TRBJ1-2 | few | 12 | TRBV6-1 | TGTGCCAGCAGTGAACGGGGGGATGGCTACACCTTC | CASSERGDGYTF
TRBD1 | TRBJ2-1 | . | 15 | TRBV7-2 | TGTGCCAGCAGCTTGGACAGGGGGGGATACAATGAGCAGTTCTTC | CASSLDRGGYNEQFF
TRBD2 | TRBJ2-3 | . | 16 | TRBV6-5 | TGTGCCAGCAGTTACTCTGGCGGGGGGGGCACAGATACGCAGTATTTT | CASSYSGGGGTDTQYF
TRBD1 | TRBJ1-3 | . | 17 | TRBV7-6 | TGTGCCAGCAGCTCCAGGGACAGGGCCGGGTCAGGAAACACCATATATTTT | CASSSRDRAGSGNTIYF
TRBD1 | TRBJ1-2 | . | 15 | TRBV5-6 | TGTGCCAGCAGCCCTAGGGACAGGGCTAACTATGGCTACACCTTC | CASSPRDRANYGYTF
. | TRBJ2-1 | . | 13 | TRBV6-6 | TGTGCCAGCAGTTACCGACCACAGAATGAGCAGTTCTTC | CASSYRPQNEQFF
TRBD1 | TRBJ1-2 | . | 14 | TRBV11-1 | TGTGCCAGCAGCCCAAGACAGGGGCAAAATGGCTACACCTTC | CASSPRQGQNGYTF